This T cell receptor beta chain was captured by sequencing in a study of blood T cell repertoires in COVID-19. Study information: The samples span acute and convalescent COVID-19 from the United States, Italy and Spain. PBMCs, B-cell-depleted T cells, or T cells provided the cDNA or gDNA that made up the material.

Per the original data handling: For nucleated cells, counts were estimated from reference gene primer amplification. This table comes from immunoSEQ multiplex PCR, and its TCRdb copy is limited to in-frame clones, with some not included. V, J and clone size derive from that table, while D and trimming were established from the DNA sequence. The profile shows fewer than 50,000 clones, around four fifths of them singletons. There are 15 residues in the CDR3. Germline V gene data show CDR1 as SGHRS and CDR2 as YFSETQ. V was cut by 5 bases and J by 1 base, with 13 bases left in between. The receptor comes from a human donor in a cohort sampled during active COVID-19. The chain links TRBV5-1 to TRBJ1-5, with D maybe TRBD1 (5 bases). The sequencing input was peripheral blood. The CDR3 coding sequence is TGCGCCAGCAGACCGGGACTTCTGAGCAATCAGCCCCAGCATTTT. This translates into CASRPGLLSNQPQHF.